The 23 T cell receptor beta chains reported below all come from one sample, sequenced in a study of CD8+ T cells in alopecia areata. Following RNA extraction, reverse transcription yielded cDNA that acted as the sequencing template. Generated by immunoSEQ multiplex PCR, the TCRdb table keeps only in-frame clones and is missing some. The table shows 200,000 or so clones, with around 62% occurring only once. The source was CD4+ T cells sorted from blood, collected at week 0. These TCRs come from a human donor with alopecia areata.

This clone was detected a few times. CDR3 residues: CSVAGRAGPTEAFF. The CDR3 coding sequence is TGCAGCGTTGCCGGGCGGGCAGGACCCACTGAAGCTTTCTTT. The chain uses TRBV29-1 and TRBJ1-1; D is uncertain. The V gene lost 4 bases and the J gene lost 4 bases, with 16 bases spanning the gap. CDR1 is SQVTM, CDR2 ANQGSEA, per germline. The CDR3 has 14 amino acids.

This sequence joins TRBV29-1 and TRBJ1-3; perhaps TRBD1 as D (5 bases). The V end lost 6 bases, the J end lost 0 bases, and 9 bases lay between the germline ends. The CDR3 has 13 amino acids. Germline CDR1 is SQVTM and CDR2 is ANQGSEA. The CDR3 reads CSVGGSSGNTIYF. CDR3 nucleotide sequence: TGCAGCGTCGGGGGTTCCTCTGGAAACACCATATATTTT. The variable domain in full, with the rest retrieved from reference TRBV29-1 and TRBJ1-3, is SAVISQKPSRDICQRGTSLTIQCQVDSQVTMMFWYRQQPGQSLTLIATANQGSEATYESGFVIDKFPISRPNLTFSTLTVSNMSPEDSSIYLCSVGGSSGNTIYFGEGSWLTVV.

The chain is built from TRBV5-1 and TRBJ2-7, with 7 bases aligning to TRBD1. The CDR3 is 17 amino acids. J gave up 7 bases and V 3 bases, and 19 bases lay outside the gene matches. Per germline, CDR1 SGHRS and CDR2 YFSETQ. CDR3 in amino acids: CASSSYILRDSLREQYF. The CDR3 DNA reads as TGCGCCAGCAGCTCCTATATTCTCCGGGACAGTCTTCGGGAGCAGTACTTC.

The V gene is TRBV5-1, the J gene TRBJ2-1, with D hard to call. The germline V and J ends were trimmed by 2 bases and 5 bases, with 17 bases remaining between them. The V gene's germline CDR1 is SGHRS and CDR2 YFSETQ. The CDR3 covers 16 residues. This CDR3 is CASSLRFGQLDNEQFF. CDR3 sequence (DNA): TGCGCCAGCAGCTTAAGGTTCGGGCAGTTAGACAATGAGCAGTTCTTC.

A note on this clone: The sample contains more than one DNA sequence encoding this CDR3. This chain uses TRBV4-2 with TRBJ2-7, with D possibly being TRBD2 (5 bases). Trimming stripped 0 bases from V and 4 bases from J, with 7 bases between. The length of the CDR3 is 13 residues. Germline lookup yields CDR1 LGHNA and CDR2 YNFKEQ. The CDR3 nucleotides read TGTGCCAGCAGCCAAGATCGGGGTTACGAGCAGTACTTC. It specifies CASSQDRGYEQYF.

The chain uses TRBV4-1 and TRBJ2-7; unclear D gene. CDR3 length: 13 residues. Germline CDR1 and CDR2: MGHRA and YSYEKL. V lost 4 bases, J lost 3 bases, and 10 bases lay in between. The CDR3 protein is CASSPTAVYEQYF. The CDR3 nucleotides read TGCGCCAGCAGCCCAACGGCGGTCTACGAGCAGTACTTC.

This sequence joins TRBV15 and TRBJ2-1; no clear D gene. The CDR3 runs to 15 residues. Trimming shortened V by 1 base and J by 10 bases, and 17 bases separated the two germline ends. Germline loops: CDR1 LNHNV, CDR2 YYDKDF (reference sequence). CDR3 sequence reads: CATSRGPYVYGEQFF. Written as DNA, the CDR3 is TGTGCCACCAGCAGAGGCCCCTACGTGTACGGCGAGCAGTTCTTC.

The CDR3 is CASRSPGADTQYF. CDR3 coding DNA: TGTGCCAGCCGATCTCCAGGGGCAGATACGCAGTATTTT. V usage is TRBV6-5 and J usage is TRBJ2-3, with D possibly matching TRBD1 (6 bases). CDR3 length: 13 amino acids. Germline V gene data show CDR1 as MNHEY and CDR2 as SVGAGI. Deletions cut 8 bases from V and 4 bases from J, with 13 bases between.

V gene TRBV25-1 combines with J gene TRBJ2-5, with a tentative D call TRBD1 (6 bases). The V end lost 5 bases, the J end lost 5 bases, and 12 bases lay between the germline ends. Germline assignment: CDR1 MGHDK and CDR2 SYGVNS. The CDR3 is made up of 13 amino acids. The CDR3 spells CASSRQGIETQYF. CDR3 DNA sequence: TGTGCCAGCAGTCGGCAGGGGATCGAGACCCAGTACTTC.

The table lists this clone with a few counts. The chain couples TRBV7-9 to TRBJ2-4, with TRBD2 matching 8 bases. The J segment lost 0 bases and the V segment lost 8 bases, leaving 9 bases of the junction unmatched. Germline V gene lookup returns CDR1 SEHNR and CDR2 FQNEAQ (reference sequence). The CDR3 runs 16 residues. The CDR3 loop reads CASGQSTSEAKNIQYF. In nucleotides, the CDR3 is TGTGCCAGCGGTCAATCGACTAGCGAAGCCAAAAACATTCAGTACTTC.

This clone was seen a handful of times. One end of the junction is discordant with germline, which a read error may explain. The chain joins TRBV29-1 to TRBJ2-7; TRBD1 is a possible D gene (6 bases). CDR3 size: 13 residues. The V gene's germline CDR1 is SQVTM and CDR2 ANQGSEA. The CDR3 region has the DNA TGCAGCGTCGAAGGGCACAGGGCAGACGAGCAGTACTTC. Translated: CSVEGHRADEQYF.

This clone was recorded once. The V call is TRBV27, the J call TRBJ2-1, with 8 bases aligning to TRBD2. This CDR3 region has 16 residues. Per the germline V gene, CDR1 is MNHEY and CDR2 is SMNVEV (reference sequence). J was trimmed by 2 bases and V by 4 bases; bases with no gene match: 7. CDR3 sequence (DNA): TGTGCCAGCAGTTCAACCAGCGGGAGTGCCTACAATGAGCAGTTCTTC. Its protein is CASSSTSGSAYNEQFF.

The table lists this clone with a count of one. The chain recombines TRBV9 with TRBJ2-1; D is tentatively TRBD1 or TRBD2 (5 bases each). The V and J ends lost 3 bases and 5 bases respectively, with 15 bases between them. This CDR3 contains 15 residues. The V gene's germline CDR1 is SGDLS and CDR2 YYNGEE. The CDR3 here is CASSGDLGVNNEQFF. The CDR3 coding sequence is TGTGCCAGCAGCGGGGATTTGGGGGTTAACAATGAGCAGTTCTTC.

The V gene is TRBV29-1, the J gene TRBJ2-2, with D perhaps TRBD1 (6 bases). Germline CDR1 reads SQVTM; CDR2 reads ANQGSEA. This CDR3 spans 15 amino acids. The V and J ends lost 7 bases and 4 bases respectively, with 19 bases between them. In nucleotides, the CDR3 is TGCAGCGCCACCGGACAGACCACGGGCACCGGGGAGCTGTTTTTT. This sequence encodes CSATGQTTGTGELFF.

CDR3 sequence reads: CASSPEHNLYSYEQYF. The CDR3, as DNA: TGCGCCAGCAGCCCGGAGCATAACCTCTACTCCTACGAGCAGTACTTC. This rearrangement joins TRBV5-1 to TRBJ2-7; D not resolved. Germline-derived CDR1 and CDR2 are SGHRS and YFSETQ. Trimming left V 4 bases short and J 0 bases short, with 17 bases between. CDR3 length equals 16 residues.

Here the CDR3 DNA reads TGCGCCAGCAGCCAAGCGGAGACAGATACGCAGTATTTT. The encoded protein is CASSQAETDTQYF. The chain recombines TRBV4-1 with TRBJ2-3; unclear D gene. The CDR3 is 13 residues long. The V end was cut by 1 base, the J end by 3 bases, with 5 bases between. The germline gives CDR1 MGHRA, CDR2 YSYEKL.

This clone was seen more than once but under ten times. The gene calls are TRBV2 and TRBJ1-2; D is possibly TRBD1 (5 bases). V dropped 3 bases and J dropped 3 bases, with 8 bases sitting between them. CDR1 is SNHLY, CDR2 FYNNEI, per germline. The CDR3 is made up of 13 amino acids. The CDR3 reads CASSDREDYGYTF. CDR3 coding DNA: TGTGCCAGCAGTGACAGGGAGGACTATGGCTACACCTTC.

The chain carries TRBV9 and TRBJ2-3; D might be TRBD1 (6 bases). Germline CDR1 is SGDLS and CDR2 is YYNGEE. The CDR3 runs to 15 residues. V lost 0 bases to trimming and J lost 0 bases, with 8 bases between them. The CDR3 coding sequence is TGTGCCAGCAGCGTAGAAACAGGGAGCACAGATACGCAGTATTTT. As protein: CASSVETGSTDTQYF.

The chain links TRBV20-1 to TRBJ1-2, with unresolved D. This CDR3 contains 11 residues. Per germline, CDR1 DFQATT and CDR2 SNEGSKA (reference sequence). With 0 bases removed from V and 4 bases from J, the gap between germline ends came to 3 bases. The CDR3 reads CSAREGYGYTF. CDR3 nucleotides: TGCAGTGCTAGAGAAGGCTATGGCTACACCTTC.

V is TRBV15 and J is TRBJ2-6; no clear D. V lost 3 bases and J lost 0, with 12 bases in between. The germline V gene has CDR1 LNHNV and CDR2 YYDKDF (reference sequence). This CDR3 spans 17 amino acids. CDR3 sequence reads: CATSSPVRHSGANVLTF. DNA for the CDR3: TGTGCCACCAGCAGTCCAGTTCGGCACTCTGGGGCCAACGTCCTGACTTTC.

This clone was seen a few times. This chain uses TRBV7-2 with TRBJ2-3, with 9 bases fitting TRBD1. V trimming: 5 bases; J trimming: 4 bases; junction bases outside the gene matches: 10. This CDR3 comprises 16 residues. Germline CDR1 is SGHTA and CDR2 is FQGNSA. The CDR3 here is CASSPGDRVGADTQYF. CDR3 coding DNA: TGTGCCAGCAGCCCCGGGGACAGGGTCGGCGCAGATACGCAGTATTTT.

The rearrangement uses TRBV6-1 and TRBJ1-2; D not resolved. CDR3 length equals 15 residues. Germline CDR1 reads MNHNS; CDR2 reads SASEGT. V lost 3 bases and J 0 bases, leaving 11 bases between the germline ends. CDR3 sequence (DNA): TGTGCCAGCAGTGACAGAGGCACTACTAACTATGGCTACACCTTC. The encoded protein is CASSDRGTTNYGYTF.

V and J are TRBV7-9 and TRBJ2-1; D gene uncertain. Per germline, CDR1 SEHNR and CDR2 FQNEAQ (reference sequence). V was pared by 1 base and J by 9 bases, with 16 bases between. The CDR3 runs to 15 residues. CDR3 in DNA: TGTGCCAGCAGCTTAGGCTTAGACCCCGTGGGTGAGCAGTTCTTC. This codes for CASSLGLDPVGEQFF. Using reference TRBV7-9 and TRBJ2-1 for the parts outside the CDR3, the full variable domain is DTGVSQNPRHKITKRGQNVTFRCDPISEHNRLYWYRQTLGQGPEFLTYFQNEAQLEKSRLLSDRFSAERPKGSFSTLEIQRTEQGDSAMYLCASSLGLDPVGEQFFGPGTRLTVL.